This TCR beta chain is from a study of T cell responses to AZD1222 COVID-19 vaccine. This CDR3 contains 14 residues. V shed 5 bases and J 4 bases; nucleotides not matched to a gene: 7. CDR1 PRHDT and CDR2 FYEKMQ come from the germline V gene (reference sequence). Assay used: immunoSEQ multiplex PCR; TCRdb lists only in-frame clones, some missing. The data show 100,000 or so clones, 82% seen once. The V call is TRBV13, the J call TRBJ1-2, with 7 bases matching TRBD1. The sample here was peripheral blood, taken on day 0 of AZD1222 vaccination. The TCR sequence derives from an adult in good health. As DNA, the CDR3 is TGTGCCAGCAGCACAGGACAGGCTGTCTATGGCTACACCTTC. Its translation: CASSTGQAVYGYTF.